This T cell receptor (beta chain) was observed in a study of blood T cells in healthy people across ages. Of note for this clonotype: Its antigen is as yet unknown. One end of the junction is discordant with germline, which a read error may explain.

Study-level points and caveats: Estimated diversity, derived from one million T cells, was regarded as an underestimate.

The CDR3 runs to 14 residues. CDR1 MNHEY and CDR2 SVGAGI come from the germline V gene. Together with a sample-barcoded 5' primer, a J-beta primer mix was included in a second PCR lasting about 7 to 11 cycles. Each sample yielded at least 3 million CDR3-containing paired-end reads. TCRdb redid the calling of the 5' RACE reads with MiXCR, one entry per CDR3 protein. This table has roughly 2 million distinct CDR3 sequences, about 49% appearing once. This chain connects TRBV6-5 to TRBJ2-1, with unresolved D. Material for sequencing was blood. The source of this sequence is a woman between 40 and 50 years old in good health. Written as DNA, the CDR3 is TGTGCCAGCAGTGACTCACATTTTAGGGATGAGCAGTTCTTC. Its protein product is CASSDSHFRDEQFF.